This entry lists 9 T cell receptor beta chains sequenced from one sample in a study of blood T cell repertoires in COVID-19. TCRdb's copy holds only in-frame clones and misses some; the assay was immunoSEQ multiplex PCR. The profile covers under 300,000 clones, with 80% to 90% appearing a single time and 2% to 3% taken by the ten largest. The sample comprised PBMCs or T cells enriched from blood (not recorded which). The receptor set was obtained from a woman under 30 who had recovered from COVID-19.

This clone was observed a handful of times. The chain uses TRBV29-1 and TRBJ2-3; weak D call: TRBD2 (7 bases). This CDR3 has 13 residues. Germline V gene lookup returns CDR1 SQVTM and CDR2 ANQGSEA. V was cut by 4 bases and J by 5 bases, with 13 bases left in between. The CDR3 protein is CSVGGGLGDTQYF. The CDR3, as DNA: TGCAGCGTTGGGGGGGGGCTGGGAGATACGCAGTATTTT.

CDR3 protein: CASLDTGNYGYTF. CDR3 DNA sequence: TGTGCCAGCTTAGACACAGGGAACTATGGCTACACCTTC. The genes are TRBV2 and TRBJ1-2; D possibly corresponds to TRBD1 (6 bases). Trimming removed 8 bases at V and 2 bases at J, with 12 bases between. Germline loops: CDR1 SNHLY, CDR2 FYNNEI. CDR3 length: 13 amino acids.

This sequence joins TRBV5-6 and TRBJ1-4; TRBD1 aligns across 10 bases. CDR3 length: 15 amino acids. Germline V CDR1 and CDR2: SGHDT, YYEEEE. V lost 4 bases to trimming and J lost 8 bases; unmatched junction nucleotides: 8. The CDR3 reads CASSRRQGAREKLFF. The CDR3 coding sequence is TGTGCCAGCAGCAGGAGACAGGGGGCAAGAGAAAAACTGTTTTTT. The full variable domain, in which reference TRBV5-6 and TRBJ1-4 provide the parts outside the CDR3, is DAGVTQSPTHLIKTRGQQVTLRCSPKSGHDTVSWYQQALGQGPQFIFQYYEEEERQRGNFPDRFSGHQFPNYSSELNVNALLLGDSALYLCASSRRQGAREKLFFGSGTQLSVL.

The J gene is TRBJ1-2, the V gene TRBV6-5, with D perhaps matching TRBD1 (5 bases). Trimming shortened V by 6 bases and J by 5 bases, and 7 bases separated the two germline ends. The germline V gene encodes CDR1 MNHEY and CDR2 SVGAGI. The CDR3 is 11 residues long. This CDR3 reads CASRTAYGYTF. The CDR3 DNA is TGTGCCAGCAGGACAGCTTATGGCTACACCTTC.

This chain uses TRBV2 with TRBJ2-7; 10 bases map to TRBD1. Germline V CDR1 and CDR2: SNHLY, FYNNEI. Trimming removed 2 bases from V and 7 bases from J; junction bases left unmatched: 5. The CDR3 sequence is 14 residues long. CDR3 bases: TGTGCCAGCAGTGAAAGGACAGGGGGTCTGGAGCAGTACTTC. This codes for CASSERTGGLEQYF. The complete variable domain, with remaining parts taken from reference TRBV2 and TRBJ2-7, reads EPEVTQTPSHQVTQMGQEVILRCVPISNHLYFYWYRQILGQKVEFLVSFYNNEISEKSEIFDDQFSVERPDGSNFTLKIRSTKLEDSAMYFCASSERTGGLEQYFGPGTRLTVT.

This chain joins TRBV9 and TRBJ2-5; 11 bases align to TRBD1. V was clipped by 3 bases and J by 1 base; unmatched bases: 8. The CDR3 is 17 residues long. The germline V gene encodes CDR1 SGDLS and CDR2 YYNGEE. CDR3 loop: CASSAGQGVRFQETQYF. DNA of the CDR3: TGTGCCAGCAGCGCGGGACAGGGGGTCAGGTTCCAAGAGACCCAGTACTTC.

The genes are TRBV10-3 and TRBJ2-7; D possibly corresponds to TRBD1 (6 bases). Germline V lookup: CDR1 ENHRY, CDR2 SYGVKD. The CDR3 loop spans 15 amino acids. Trimming removed 3 bases from V and 4 bases from J, with 16 bases in between. The CDR3 loop reads CAISDRKGDRYEQYF. The CDR3 DNA reads TGTGCCATCAGTGACAGGAAGGGGGACCGGTACGAGCAGTACTTC.

This clone was detected only a few times. V usage is TRBV12-5 and J usage is TRBJ2-3; the D gene is possibly TRBD2 (5 bases). The CDR3 is 13 amino acids. Trimming took off 3 bases at V and 6 bases at J, with 10 bases between the two ends. The germline V gene encodes CDR1 LGHNT and CDR2 FRNRAP. CDR3 sequence reads: CASGFLDWDTQYF. The DNA of the CDR3 is TGTGCTAGTGGTTTTTTGGACTGGGATACGCAGTATTTT. Full variable domain (outside the CDR3, taken from reference TRBV12-5 and TRBJ2-3): DARVTQTPRHKVTEMGQEVTMRCQPILGHNTVFWYRQTMMQGLELLAYFRNRAPLDDSGMPKDRFSAEMPDATLATLKIQPSEPRDSAVYFCASGFLDWDTQYFGPGTRLTVL.

The rearrangement links TRBV5-1 to TRBJ2-1, with 9 bases lining up with TRBD2. CDR1 and CDR2 from the germline V gene are SGHRS and YFSETQ. There are 15 residues in the CDR3. J gave up 10 bases and V 1 base, and 9 bases lay outside the gene matches. The CDR3 reads CASSLLAGDPPEQFF. DNA for the CDR3: TGCGCCAGCAGCTTGTTAGCGGGGGATCCCCCGGAGCAGTTCTTC. The whole variable domain, remainder taken from reference TRBV5-1 and TRBJ2-1, is KAGVTQTPRYLIKTRGQQVTLSCSPISGHRSVSWYQQTPGQGLQFLFEYFSETQRNKGNFPGRFSGRQFSNSRSEMNVSTLELGDSALYLCASSLLAGDPPEQFFGPGTRLTVL.